This T cell receptor (beta chain) derives from a study of spatial heterogeneity in lung cancer. Study-level background: More beta-chain than alpha-chain sequences were consistently detected. Whole-study findings and limits: At tumor resection, ubiquitous expanded TCRs were detected in blood more often than later.

Time point reported: sample taken at primary tumor resection. Sequencing was performed on whole RNA extracted from tumor and nontumor lung tissue, or from frozen PBMC, and the material was left unsorted. TCRdb used MiXCR to reprocess the 5' RACE reads, holding one entry per CDR3 protein. The repertoire has about 90,000 distinct CDR3 sequences, 7% to 9% of them found once; the top ten carry 6.9%. This clonotype was recorded a few times. Antigen unknown. This CDR3 contains 16 residues. Germline V gives CDR1 SGHRS, CDR2 YFSETQ. V was clipped by 0 bases and J by 4 bases; unmatched bases: 5. This specimen was PBMCs, taken at surgery. The sequence was collected from a male donor with early-stage non-small cell lung cancer. This chain links TRBV5-1 with TRBJ2-2, with TRBD1 matching over 8 bases. The DNA of the CDR3 is TGCGCCAGCAGCTTGGTCCAGGGGGCTGGCACCGGGGAGCTGTTTTTT. Protein: CASSLVQGAGTGELFF. Full variable domain (outside the CDR3, taken from reference TRBV5-1 and TRBJ2-2): KAGVTQTPRYLIKTRGQQVTLSCSPISGHRSVSWYQQTPGQGLQFLFEYFSETQRNKGNFPGRFSGRQFSNSRSEMNVSTLELGDSALYLCASSLVQGAGTGELFFGEGSRLTVL.